This entry features one TCR beta chain sequence. This specimen comes from a study of metastatic and nonmetastatic thyroid tumors. Every patient was untreated before thyroid surgery. TCRdb reassembled clones from the PCR reads with MiXCR. The table lists some 17,000 clones, 30% to 40% of them singletons. The junction had 6 bases not matched to a gene; V was cut back by 5 bases and J by 3 bases. Germline V gives CDR1 SGHTA, CDR2 FQGNSA. This CDR3 comprises 14 residues. The sample was tumor tissue. This TCR was sampled from a female donor with papillary thyroid cancer or a benign thyroid nodule (not recorded which). Some clones in this sample may be carry-over from other donors' samples. The chain is built from TRBV7-2 and TRBJ1-2; 7 bases are shared with TRBD1. This CDR3 reads CASSPTTGDYGYTF. CDR3 bases: TGTGCCAGCAGCCCCACCACAGGGGACTATGGCTACACCTTC.